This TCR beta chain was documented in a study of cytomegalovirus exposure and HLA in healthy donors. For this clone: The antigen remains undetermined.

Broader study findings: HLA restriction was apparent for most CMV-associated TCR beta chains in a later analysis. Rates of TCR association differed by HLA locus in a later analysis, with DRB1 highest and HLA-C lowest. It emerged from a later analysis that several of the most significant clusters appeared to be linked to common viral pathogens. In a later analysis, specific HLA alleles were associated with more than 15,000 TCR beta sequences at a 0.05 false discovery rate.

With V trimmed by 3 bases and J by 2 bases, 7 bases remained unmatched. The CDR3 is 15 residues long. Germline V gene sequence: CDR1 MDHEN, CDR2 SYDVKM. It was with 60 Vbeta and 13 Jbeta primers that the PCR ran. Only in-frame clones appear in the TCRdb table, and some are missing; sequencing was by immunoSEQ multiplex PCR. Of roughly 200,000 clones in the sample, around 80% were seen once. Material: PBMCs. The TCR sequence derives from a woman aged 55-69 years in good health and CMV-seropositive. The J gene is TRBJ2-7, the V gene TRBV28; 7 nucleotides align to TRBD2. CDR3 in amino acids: CASSFYGGGPYEQYF. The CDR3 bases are TGTGCCAGCAGTTTCTATGGGGGGGGACCCTACGAGCAGTACTTC.